The 5 T cell receptor beta chains reported below all come from one sample, sequenced in a study of blood T cells in healthy people across ages. A second PCR, run for about 7 to 12 cycles, used a sample-barcoded 5' primer plus a J-beta primer mix. One entry per CDR3 protein, called by TCRdb with MiXCR from the 5' RACE reads. The data show some 920,000 distinct CDR3 sequences, roughly 51% seen once. The sequenced sample consisted of blood. The receptor source for this set is a woman aged 55-70 years in good health.

The chain has TRBV6-6 and TRBJ2-2, with 8 bases aligning to TRBD2. Losses at the gene ends were 5 bases for V and 4 bases for J; bases not matched to a gene: 3. CDR1 is MNHNY and CDR2 is SVGAGI in the germline V gene (reference sequence). CDR3 length: 14 residues. In DNA form, the CDR3 reads TGTGCCAGCAGTCCTAGCGGGCGCACCGGGGAGCTGTTTTTT. Translating gives CASSPSGRTGELFF.

The V call is TRBV7-8, the J call TRBJ2-7; 7 nucleotides align to TRBD2. The V segment lost 4 bases and the J segment 7 bases; nucleotides outside the gene matches: 7. In germline, CDR1 is SGHVS, CDR2 FQNEAQ. The CDR3 consists of 13 residues. The CDR3 sequence is CASSSWTSYEQYF. CDR3 nucleotides: TGTGCCAGCAGCTCCTGGACTAGTTATGAGCAGTACTTC.

The V gene is TRBV24-1, the J gene TRBJ2-7; no firm D call. CDR1 and CDR2 from the germline V gene are KGHDR and SFDVKD. V lost 8 bases and J lost 7, with 17 bases in between. There are 13 residues in the CDR3. CDR3: CATTDLVNNEQYF. CDR3 DNA sequence: TGTGCCACCACCGATTTGGTGAATAATGAGCAGTACTTC.

The chain combines TRBV29-1 with TRBJ2-2; a possible D gene is TRBD1 (5 bases). Germline CDR1 reads SQVTM; CDR2 reads ANQGSEA. This CDR3 region has 13 residues. Trimming took off 5 bases at V and 4 bases at J, with 11 bases between the two ends. Here the CDR3 reads CSVSREGTGELFF. In DNA, the CDR3 is TGCAGCGTTTCCAGGGAAGGCACCGGGGAGCTGTTTTTT.

V and J are TRBV27 and TRBJ2-1; 14 bases are a match to TRBD2. Germline V gives CDR1 MNHEY, CDR2 SMNVEV (reference sequence). This CDR3 has 16 residues. The V and J ends lost 5 bases and 6 bases, in that order; junction bases with no gene match: 6. Here the CDR3 DNA reads TGTGCCAGCAGTCCCCGACTAGCGGGAGGGCCCAATGAGCAGTTCTTC. It translates to CASSPRLAGGPNEQFF.